This T cell receptor beta chain was observed in a study of spatial heterogeneity in lung cancer. Sample time point: sample taken at primary tumor resection. Unsorted whole RNA of tumor, nontumor lung or frozen PBMC was sequenced. TCRdb re-derived calls from the 5' RACE reads in MiXCR, one entry per CDR3 protein. The sample lists tens of thousands of distinct CDR3 sequences; over 9.5% were seen once. This clonotype was counted a few times. The TCR comes from a male donor with early-stage non-small cell lung cancer. The sample consisted of PBMCs, taken at surgery.

The CDR3 sequence: CASSRLSGRAEAKNIQYF. In nucleotides, the CDR3 is TGTGCCAGCAGTCGACTTAGCGGGAGGGCTGAAGCCAAAAACATTCAGTACTTC. The J gene is TRBJ2-4, the V gene TRBV27; the match to TRBD2 covers 11 bases. After removal of 5 bases from V and 0 bases from J, the junction contained 9 bases not matched to a gene. Per germline, CDR1 MNHEY and CDR2 SMNVEV (reference sequence). The CDR3 length is 18 residues.